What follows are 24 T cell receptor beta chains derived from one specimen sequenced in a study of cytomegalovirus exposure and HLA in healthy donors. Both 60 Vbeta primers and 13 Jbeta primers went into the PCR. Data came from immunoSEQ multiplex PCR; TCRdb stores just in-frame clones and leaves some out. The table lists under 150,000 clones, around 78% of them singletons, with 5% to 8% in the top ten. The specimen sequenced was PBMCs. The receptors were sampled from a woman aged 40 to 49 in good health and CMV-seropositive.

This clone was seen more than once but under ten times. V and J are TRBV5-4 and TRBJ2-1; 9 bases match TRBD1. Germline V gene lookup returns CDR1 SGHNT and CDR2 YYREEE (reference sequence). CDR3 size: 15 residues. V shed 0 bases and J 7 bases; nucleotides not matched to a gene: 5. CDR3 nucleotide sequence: TGTGCCAGCAGCTTGGACAGGGGGCGCGGGAATGAGCAGTTCTTC. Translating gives CASSLDRGRGNEQFF.

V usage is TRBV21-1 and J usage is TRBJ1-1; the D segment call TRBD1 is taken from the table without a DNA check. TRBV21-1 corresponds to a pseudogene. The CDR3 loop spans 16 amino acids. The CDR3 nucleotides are TGTGCCAGCAGCTCCCAACGGACAGTCGGGAACACTGAAGCTTTCTTT. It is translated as CASSSQRTVGNTEAFF.

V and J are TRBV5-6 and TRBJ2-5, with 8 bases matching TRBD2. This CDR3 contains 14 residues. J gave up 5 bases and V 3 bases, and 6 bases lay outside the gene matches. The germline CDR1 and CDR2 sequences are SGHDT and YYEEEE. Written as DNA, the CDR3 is TGTGCCAGCAGCTCACTTCGCGGGGGGGAGACCCAGTACTTC. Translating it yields CASSSLRGGETQYF.

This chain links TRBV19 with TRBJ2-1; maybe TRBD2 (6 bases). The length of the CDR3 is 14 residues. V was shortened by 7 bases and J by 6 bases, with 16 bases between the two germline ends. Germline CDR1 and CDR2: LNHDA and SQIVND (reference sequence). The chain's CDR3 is CASTQAGRVNEQFF. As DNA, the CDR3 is TGTGCCAGTACCCAGGCGGGACGGGTCAATGAGCAGTTCTTC.

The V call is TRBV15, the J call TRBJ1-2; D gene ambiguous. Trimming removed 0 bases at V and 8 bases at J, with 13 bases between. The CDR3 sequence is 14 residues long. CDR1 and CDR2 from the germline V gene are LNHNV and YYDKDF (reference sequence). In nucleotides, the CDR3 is TGTGCCACCAGCAGAGATCGGGTTGATGCGGGCTACACCTTC. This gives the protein CATSRDRVDAGYTF. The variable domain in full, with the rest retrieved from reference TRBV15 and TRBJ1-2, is DAMVIQNPRYQVTQFGKPVTLSCSQTLNHNVMYWYQQKSSQAPKLLFHYYDKDFNNEADTPDNFQSRRPNTSFCFLDIRSPGLGDTAMYLCATSRDRVDAGYTFGSGTRLTVV.

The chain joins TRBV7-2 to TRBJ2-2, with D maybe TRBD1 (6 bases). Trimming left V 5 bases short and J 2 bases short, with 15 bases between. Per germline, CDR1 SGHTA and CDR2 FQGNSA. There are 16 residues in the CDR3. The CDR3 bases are TGTGCCAGCAGCCCGCCCGGGACACGCAACACCGGGGAGCTGTTTTTT. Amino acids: CASSPPGTRNTGELFF.

In DNA, the CDR3 is TGTGCCAGCAGCGAGACAAGTAACTATGGCTACACCTTC. Its translation is CASSETSNYGYTF. The J gene is TRBJ1-2, the V gene TRBV6-1; unclear D gene. Germline values: CDR1 MNHNS, CDR2 SASEGT. V was shortened by 6 bases and J by 1 base, with 9 bases between the two germline ends. This CDR3 has 13 residues.

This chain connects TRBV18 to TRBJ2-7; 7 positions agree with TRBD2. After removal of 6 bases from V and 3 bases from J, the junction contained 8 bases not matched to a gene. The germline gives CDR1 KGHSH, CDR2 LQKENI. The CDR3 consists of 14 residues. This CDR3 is CASSWGGESYEQYF. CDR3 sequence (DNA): TGTGCCAGCTCCTGGGGGGGAGAGAGCTACGAGCAGTACTTC.

CDR3 sequence (DNA): TGTGCCAGCAGTTTTCGACAGGGGGCAAATCAGCCCCAGCATTTT. It is translated as CASSFRQGANQPQHF. V and J are TRBV27 and TRBJ1-5; 10 nucleotides match TRBD1. The CDR3 spans 15 residues. The germline V gene encodes CDR1 MNHEY and CDR2 SMNVEV (reference sequence). The junction had 3 bases not matched to a gene; V was cut back by 3 bases and J by 4 bases.

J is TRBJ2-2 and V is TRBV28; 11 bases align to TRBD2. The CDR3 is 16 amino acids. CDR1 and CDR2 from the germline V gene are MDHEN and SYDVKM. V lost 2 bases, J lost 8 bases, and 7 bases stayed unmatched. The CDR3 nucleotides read TGTGCCAGCAGTTTAATAGCGGGAGGGCTAAGAGGGGAGCTGTTTTTT. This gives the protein CASSLIAGGLRGELFF.

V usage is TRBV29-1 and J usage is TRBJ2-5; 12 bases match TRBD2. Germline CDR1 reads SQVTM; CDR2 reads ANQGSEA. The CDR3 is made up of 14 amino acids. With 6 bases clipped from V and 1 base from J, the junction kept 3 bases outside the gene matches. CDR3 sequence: CSVVGLAGQETQYF. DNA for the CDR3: TGCAGCGTCGTGGGACTAGCGGGCCAAGAGACCCAGTACTTC.

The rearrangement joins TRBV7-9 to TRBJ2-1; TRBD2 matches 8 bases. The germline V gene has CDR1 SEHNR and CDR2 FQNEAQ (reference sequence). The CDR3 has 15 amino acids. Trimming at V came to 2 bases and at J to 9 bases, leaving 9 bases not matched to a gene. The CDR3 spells CASSLTAGARGEQFF. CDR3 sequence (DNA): TGTGCCAGCAGCTTAACAGCGGGAGCTCGCGGTGAGCAGTTCTTC.

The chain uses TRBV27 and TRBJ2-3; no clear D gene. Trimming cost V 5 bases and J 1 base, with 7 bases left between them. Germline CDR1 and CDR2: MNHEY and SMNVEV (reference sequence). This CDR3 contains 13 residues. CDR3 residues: CASSGQGTDTQYF. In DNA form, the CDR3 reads TGTGCCAGCAGTGGCCAGGGCACAGATACGCAGTATTTT.

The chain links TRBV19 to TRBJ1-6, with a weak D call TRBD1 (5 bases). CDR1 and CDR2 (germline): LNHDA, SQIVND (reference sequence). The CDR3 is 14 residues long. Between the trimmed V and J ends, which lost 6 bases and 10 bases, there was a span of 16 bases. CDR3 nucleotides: TGTGCCAGTAGCATAAGGGGAACAGGATCACCCCTCCACTTT. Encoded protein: CASSIRGTGSPLHF.

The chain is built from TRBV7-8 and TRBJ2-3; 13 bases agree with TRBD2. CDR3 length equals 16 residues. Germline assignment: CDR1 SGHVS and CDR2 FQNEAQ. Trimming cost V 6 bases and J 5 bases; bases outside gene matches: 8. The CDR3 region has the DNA TGTGCCAGCAGTTCCGGACTAGCGGGAGTCCGAGATACGCAGTATTTT. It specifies CASSSGLAGVRDTQYF.

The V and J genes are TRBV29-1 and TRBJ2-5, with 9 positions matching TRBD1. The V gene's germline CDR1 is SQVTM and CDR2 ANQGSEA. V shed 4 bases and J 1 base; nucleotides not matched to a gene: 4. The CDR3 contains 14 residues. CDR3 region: CSVVGQGLQETQYF. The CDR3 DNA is TGCAGCGTTGTGGGACAGGGCCTCCAAGAGACCCAGTACTTC. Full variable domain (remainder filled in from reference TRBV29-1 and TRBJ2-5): SAVISQKPSRDICQRGTSLTIQCQVDSQVTMMFWYRQQPGQSLTLIATANQGSEATYESGFVIDKFPISRPNLTFSTLTVSNMSPEDSSIYLCSVVGQGLQETQYFGPGTRLLVL.

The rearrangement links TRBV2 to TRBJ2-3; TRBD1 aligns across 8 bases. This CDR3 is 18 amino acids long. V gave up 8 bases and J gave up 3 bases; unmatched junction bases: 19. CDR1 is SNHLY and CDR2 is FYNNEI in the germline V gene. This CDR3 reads CASPRQWETGGSTDTQYF. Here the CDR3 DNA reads TGTGCCAGCCCTCGACAGTGGGAAACAGGGGGAAGTACAGATACGCAGTATTTT.

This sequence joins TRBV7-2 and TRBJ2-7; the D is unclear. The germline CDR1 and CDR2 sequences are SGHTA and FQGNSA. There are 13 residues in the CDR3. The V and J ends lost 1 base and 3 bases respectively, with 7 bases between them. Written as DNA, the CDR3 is TGTGCCAGCAGCTTAGGGCAGAACTACGAGCAGTACTTC. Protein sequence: CASSLGQNYEQYF.

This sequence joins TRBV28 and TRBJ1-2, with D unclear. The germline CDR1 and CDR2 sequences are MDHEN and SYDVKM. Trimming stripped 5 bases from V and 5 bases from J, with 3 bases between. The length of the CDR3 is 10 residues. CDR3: CASSQYGYTF. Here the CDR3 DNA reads TGTGCCAGCAGTCAATATGGCTACACCTTC.

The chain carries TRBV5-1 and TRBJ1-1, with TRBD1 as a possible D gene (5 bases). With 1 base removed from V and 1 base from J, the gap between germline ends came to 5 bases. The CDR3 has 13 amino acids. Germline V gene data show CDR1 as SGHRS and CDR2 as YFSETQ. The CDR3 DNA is TGCGCCAGCAGCTTGACAGGGAACACTGAAGCTTTCTTT. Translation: CASSLTGNTEAFF. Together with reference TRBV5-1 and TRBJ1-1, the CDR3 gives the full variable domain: KAGVTQTPRYLIKTRGQQVTLSCSPISGHRSVSWYQQTPGQGLQFLFEYFSETQRNKGNFPGRFSGRQFSNSRSEMNVSTLELGDSALYLCASSLTGNTEAFFGQGTRLTVV.

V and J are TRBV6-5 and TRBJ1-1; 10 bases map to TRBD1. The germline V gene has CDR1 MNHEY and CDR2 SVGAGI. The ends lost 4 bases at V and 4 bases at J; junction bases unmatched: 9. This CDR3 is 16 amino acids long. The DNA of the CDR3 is TGTGCCAGCAGTTTGATCCGGGACAGGGGCCCCACTGAAGCTTTCTTT. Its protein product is CASSLIRDRGPTEAFF.

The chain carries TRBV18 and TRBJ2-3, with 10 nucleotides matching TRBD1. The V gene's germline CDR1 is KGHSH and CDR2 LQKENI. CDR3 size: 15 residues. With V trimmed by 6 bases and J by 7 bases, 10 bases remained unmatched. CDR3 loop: CASSLQTGGLNTQYF. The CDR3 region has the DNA TGTGCCAGCTCCCTTCAGACAGGGGGCCTAAATACGCAGTATTTT.

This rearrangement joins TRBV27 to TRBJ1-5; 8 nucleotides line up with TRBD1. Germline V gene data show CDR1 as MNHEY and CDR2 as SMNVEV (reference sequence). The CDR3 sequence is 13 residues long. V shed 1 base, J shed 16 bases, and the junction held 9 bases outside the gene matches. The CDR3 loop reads CASSLLPGQALHF. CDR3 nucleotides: TGTGCCAGCAGTTTATTGCCGGGACAGGCGTTACATTTT.

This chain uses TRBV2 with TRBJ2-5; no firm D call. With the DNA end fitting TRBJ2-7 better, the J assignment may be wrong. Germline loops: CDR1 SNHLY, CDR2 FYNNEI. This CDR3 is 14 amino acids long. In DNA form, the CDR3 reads TGTGCCAGCAGTGTGGGCCCCAGCTCCTACGAGCAGTACTTC. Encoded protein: CASSVGPSSYEQYF.